This T cell receptor beta chain originates from a study of cytomegalovirus exposure and HLA in healthy donors (TCRdb year 2017). Broadly, across the study: According to a later analysis, the approximately 130 validation repertoires were produced on the same platform as the roughly 600 repertoires of the first cohort. The study aimed to test whether signatures of past pathogen exposure could be identified by cataloging public T cell receptors. A separate validation cohort of about 110 different subjects was used in addition to the roughly 670-subject first cohort. High-throughput TCR immunosequencing, statistical association of individual TCRs with disease status, and machine learning were combined to predict cytomegalovirus infection status.

A remark on this clone: It has no known antigen specificity. Qualities for individual bases were not recorded, and no much larger clone is one base off.

The paper as a whole reports these results and caveats: In vitro tests confirmed that a few of the cytomegalovirus-associated TCR beta chains recognize cytomegalovirus antigens. Most TCR sequences were seen in very few donors, while some public TCRs were found in many individuals. The classifier was reported to diagnose cytomegalovirus status with high specificity and sensitivity in both the original and validation cohorts. The study gave a list of about 160 TCR beta chains associated with cytomegalovirus. The authors suggested that the approach could potentially be extended to other disease states and immunological phenotypes. In a later analysis, TCRs clustered in the first cohort were found to also tend to co-occur in the approximately 120 validation repertoires, with around 94% of cluster scores above 0. A later analysis lacked HLA typing for the validation cohort, so it scored co-occurrence in that cohort across all 120 or so repertoires.

The library was built by means of the immunoSEQ multiplex PCR assay. The original pipeline was this. A statistical classification framework was built for diagnosing cytomegalovirus status from the catalog of TCR beta chain sequences. What TCRdb holds here is the immuneACCESS table cut down to in-frame rearrangements. Part of the clones is not present; checked against another copy, under half of the missing clones reflect an unresolved V gene, and the others are unexplained. Clonal size and the V and J genes are those of that table, whereas D and trimming came from the DNA. Within this sample are about 220,000 clones, with around nine tenths of them counted one time only. Less than 3% of the sample comes from the top ten. CDR1 and CDR2 were assigned from the germline V gene as SGDLS and YYNGEE. The CDR3 runs 13 residues from the cysteine to the phenylalanine. Only the CDR3 portion is preserved as DNA: 39 bases, with reading frame beginning at the first base. V and J are truncated by 3 bases and 5 bases respectively, leaving an intervening sequence of 8 bases.

The donors were included in the validation cohort of some 120 subjects, a group kept apart from the roughly 700-subject first cohort. The sequencing sample was made of PBMCs. This TCR derives from a man aged 18 to 30 in good health and CMV-seronegative. This sequence uses TRBV9 and TRBJ1-4, with the D gene not confidently named. The CDR3 is CASSGATNEKLFF. The DNA is as follows: TGTGCCAGCAGCGGGGCCACAAATGAAAAACTGTTTTTT.